The 6 T cell receptor beta chains below come from one sample, sequenced in a study of pediatric ulcerative colitis. One to two pinch biopsies were taken from the rectum during colonoscopy. Only in-frame clones appear in the TCRdb table, and some are missing; sequencing was by immunoSEQ multiplex PCR. The sample yields around 37,000 clones, 75% seen once. Sequencing input: gut tissue. The receptors stem from a boy younger than 18 with severe ulcerative colitis.

This clone was recorded a few times. The gene calls are TRBV28 and TRBJ2-1; no firm D call. CDR3 size: 12 residues. The V gene lost 6 bases and the J gene lost 2 bases, with 5 bases spanning the gap. The germline CDR1 and CDR2 sequences are MDHEN and SYDVKM. This chain's CDR3 is CASRSPYNEQFF. The CDR3 DNA reads as TGTGCCAGCAGATCTCCCTACAATGAGCAGTTCTTC. Looking up the rest from reference TRBV28 and TRBJ2-1 gives the full variable domain: DVKVTQSSRYLVKRTGEKVFLECVQDMDHENMFWYRQDPGLGLRLIYFSYDVKMKEKGDIPEGYSVSREKKERFSLILESASTNQTSMYLCASRSPYNEQFFGPGTRLTVL.

The chain carries TRBV4-1 and TRBJ2-5; D gene uncertain. Trimming left V 1 base short and J 4 bases short, with 13 bases between. CDR1 is MGHRA and CDR2 is YSYEKL in the germline V gene. The CDR3 contains 15 residues. CDR3 sequence (DNA): TGCGCCAGCAGCCAAGGCGGCGGAGCCCCAGAGACCCAGTACTTC. The encoded protein is CASSQGGGAPETQYF.

CDR3 in DNA: TGTGCCAGTAGTCCAGGACAGGGGCAGGGATCACCCCTCCACTTT. Protein product: CASSPGQGQGSPLHF. The chain combines TRBV19 with TRBJ1-6; 9 bases are a match to TRBD1. This CDR3 spans 15 amino acids. Trimming at V came to 5 bases and at J to 10 bases, leaving 9 bases not matched to a gene. The germline CDR1 and CDR2 sequences are LNHDA and SQIVND (reference sequence). Supplemented by reference TRBV19 and TRBJ1-6, the full variable domain reads DGGITQSPKYLFRKEGQNVTLSCEQNLNHDAMYWYRQDPGQGLRLIYYSQIVNDFQKGDIAEGYSVSREKKESFPLTVTSAQKNPTAFYLCASSPGQGQGSPLHFGNGTRLTVT.

This clone showed up just a few times. The chain couples TRBV6-5 to TRBJ1-5; TRBD1 aligns across 7 bases. Trimming cost V 0 bases and J 2 bases; bases outside gene matches: 1. CDR1 is MNHEY and CDR2 is SVGAGI in the germline V gene. The CDR3 extends over 15 amino acids. For the CDR3, the DNA is TGTGCCAGCAGTTACTCAGGGGGCGGCAATCAGCCCCAGCATTTT. Protein product: CASSYSGGGNQPQHF.

This chain connects TRBV28 to TRBJ1-1; D ambiguous. This CDR3 contains 13 residues. The V end lost 5 bases, the J end lost 7 bases, and 14 bases lay between the germline ends. The germline CDR1 and CDR2 sequences are MDHEN and SYDVKM. The CDR3 coding sequence is TGTGCCAGCAGTCCAATACAAACCCTTGAAGCTTTCTTT. Protein sequence: CASSPIQTLEAFF.

In its sample, this clone was seen a few times. Written as DNA, the CDR3 is TGTGCCATCAGTGACACCGGGGGCGAAGCTTTCTTT. Translation gives CAISDTGGEAFF. V gene TRBV10-3 combines with J gene TRBJ1-1, with a weak D call TRBD1 (6 bases). Germline V gives CDR1 ENHRY, CDR2 SYGVKD. This CDR3 is 12 amino acids long. With 3 bases removed from V and 8 bases from J, the gap between germline ends came to 10 bases.